This note documents a single TCR beta chain sequence. Produced via immunoSEQ multiplex PCR; TCRdb's table is partial and in-frame only. The profile shows approximately 89,000 clones, 75% to 80% of them singletons. This sample was taken from a study of blood T cell repertoires in COVID-19. Across the whole study: Samples taken during acute and convalescent COVID-19 were collected in the United States, Italy and Spain.

Germline V CDR1 and CDR2: SGHNT, YYREEE (reference sequence). V shed 1 base and J shed 1 base, with 5 bases lying between them. The CDR3 is made up of 13 amino acids. In Seattle, patients joined the study during active infection and were tracked longitudinally. V is TRBV5-4 and J is TRBJ1-2, with a tentative D call TRBD1 (5 bases). The specimen was peripheral blood. This clonotype was sampled from a man aged 65-85 years with COVID-19, enrolled during active disease. The CDR3 DNA reads as TGTGCCAGCAGCTTGAGGGGTAACTATGGCTACACCTTC. Its protein product is CASSLRGNYGYTF.